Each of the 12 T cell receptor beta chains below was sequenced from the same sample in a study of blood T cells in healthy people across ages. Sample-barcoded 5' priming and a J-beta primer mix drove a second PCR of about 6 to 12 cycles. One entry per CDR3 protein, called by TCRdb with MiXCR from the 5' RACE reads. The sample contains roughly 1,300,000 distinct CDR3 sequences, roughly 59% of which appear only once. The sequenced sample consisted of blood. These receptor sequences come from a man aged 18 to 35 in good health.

CDR3 coding DNA: TGTGCCAGCAGCGTTCTAGGTTTAGGTCATTATGGCTACACCTTC. This encodes CASSVLGLGHYGYTF. The chain couples TRBV9 to TRBJ1-2; D unclear. CDR3 length: 15 amino acids. Trimming removed 2 bases from V and 5 bases from J, with 16 bases in between. Germline CDR1 and CDR2: SGDLS and YYNGEE. Full variable domain (outside the CDR3, taken from reference TRBV9 and TRBJ1-2): DSGVTQTPKHLITATGQRVTLRCSPRSGDLSVYWYQQSLDQGLQFLIQYYNGEERAKGNILERFSAQQFPDLHSELNLSSLELGDSALYFCASSVLGLGHYGYTFGSGTRLTVV.

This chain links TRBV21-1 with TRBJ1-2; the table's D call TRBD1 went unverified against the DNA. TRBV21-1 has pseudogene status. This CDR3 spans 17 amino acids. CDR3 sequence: CASSKGEAQGSENGYTF. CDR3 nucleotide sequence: TGTGCCAGCAGCAAAGGGGAAGCACAGGGAAGCGAAAATGGCTACACCTTC.

The DNA of the CDR3 is TGCAGTGCTAGAGATCTAGAGGACAGCTTCTATGGCTACACCTTC. It encodes CSARDLEDSFYGYTF. The J gene is TRBJ1-2, the V gene TRBV20-1; D is perhaps TRBD1 (6 bases). The CDR3 runs 15 residues. Trimming removed 0 bases at V and 4 bases at J, with 15 bases between. Germline assignment: CDR1 DFQATT and CDR2 SNEGSKA (reference sequence).

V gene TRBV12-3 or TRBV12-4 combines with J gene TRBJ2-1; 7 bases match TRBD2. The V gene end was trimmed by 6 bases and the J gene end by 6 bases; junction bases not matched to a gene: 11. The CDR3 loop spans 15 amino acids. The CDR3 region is CASRGNGLGGNEQFF. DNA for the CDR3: TGTGCCAGCAGAGGTAACGGACTAGGTGGCAATGAGCAGTTCTTC.

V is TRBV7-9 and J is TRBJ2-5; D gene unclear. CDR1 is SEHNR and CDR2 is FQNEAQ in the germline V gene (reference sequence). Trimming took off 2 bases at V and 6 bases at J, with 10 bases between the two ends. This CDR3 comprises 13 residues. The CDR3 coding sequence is TGTGCCAGCAGCTTACTGCCACTACAGACCCAGTACTTC. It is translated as CASSLLPLQTQYF.

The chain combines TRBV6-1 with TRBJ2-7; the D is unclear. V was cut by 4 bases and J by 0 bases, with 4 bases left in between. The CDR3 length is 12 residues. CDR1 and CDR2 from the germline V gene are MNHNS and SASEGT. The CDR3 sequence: CASSVHSYEQYF. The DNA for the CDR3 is TGTGCCAGCAGTGTCCACTCCTACGAGCAGTACTTC.

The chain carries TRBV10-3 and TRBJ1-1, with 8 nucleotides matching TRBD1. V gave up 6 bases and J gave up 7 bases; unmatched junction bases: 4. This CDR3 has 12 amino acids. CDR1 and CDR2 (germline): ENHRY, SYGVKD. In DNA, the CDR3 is TGTGCCATCAGCGACAGGGGCGATGAAGCTTTCTTT. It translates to CAISDRGDEAFF.

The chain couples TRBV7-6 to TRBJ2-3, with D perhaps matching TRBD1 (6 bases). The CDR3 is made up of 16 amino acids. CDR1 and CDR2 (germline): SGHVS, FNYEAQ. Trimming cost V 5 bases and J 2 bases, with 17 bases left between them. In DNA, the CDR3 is TGTGCCAGCAGCCCAGCCGGGACACCATTCACAGATACGCAGTATTTT. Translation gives CASSPAGTPFTDTQYF. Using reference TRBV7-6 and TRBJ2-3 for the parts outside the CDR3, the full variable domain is GAGVSQSPRYKVTKRGQDVALRCDPISGHVSLYWYRQALGQGPEFLTYFNYEAQQDKSGLPNDRFSAERPEGSISTLTIQRTEQRDSAMYRCASSPAGTPFTDTQYFGPGTRLTVL.

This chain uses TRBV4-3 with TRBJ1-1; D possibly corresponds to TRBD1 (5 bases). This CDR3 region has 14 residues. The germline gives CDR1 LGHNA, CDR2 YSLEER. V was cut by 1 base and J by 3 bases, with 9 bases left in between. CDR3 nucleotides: TGCGCCAGCAGCCAAGTGGGGGGTTACACTGAAGCTTTCTTT. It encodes CASSQVGGYTEAFF.

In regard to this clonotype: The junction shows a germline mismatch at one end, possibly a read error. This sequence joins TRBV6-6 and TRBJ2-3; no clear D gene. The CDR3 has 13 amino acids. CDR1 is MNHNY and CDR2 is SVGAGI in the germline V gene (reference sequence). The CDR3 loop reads CAGSYSNTDTQYF. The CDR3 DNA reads TGTGCCGGCAGTTACTCAAACACAGATACGCAGTATTTT.

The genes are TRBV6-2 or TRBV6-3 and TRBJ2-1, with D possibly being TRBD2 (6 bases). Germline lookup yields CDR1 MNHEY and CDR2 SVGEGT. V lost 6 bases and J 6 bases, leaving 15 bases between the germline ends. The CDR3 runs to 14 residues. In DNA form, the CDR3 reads TGTGCCAGCAGGCCAACTCTAGCGCCCAATGAGCAGTTCTTC. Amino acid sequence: CASRPTLAPNEQFF.

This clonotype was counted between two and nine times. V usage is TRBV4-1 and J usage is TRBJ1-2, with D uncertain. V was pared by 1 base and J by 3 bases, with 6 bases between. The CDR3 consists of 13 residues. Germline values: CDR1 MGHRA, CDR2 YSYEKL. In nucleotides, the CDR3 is TGCGCCAGCAGCCAAGGGACTCACTATGGCTACACCTTC. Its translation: CASSQGTHYGYTF.